A single sample is the source of the 21 T cell receptor beta chains below, sequenced in a study of blood T cell repertoires in COVID-19. The protocol was immunoSEQ multiplex PCR, while the TCRdb copy is restricted to in-frame clones and leaves out a portion. Of approximately 280,000 clones in the sample, 85% were seen once. The specimen was PBMCs or T cells enriched from blood (not recorded which). Receptors originate from a woman in her forties or fifties who had recovered from COVID-19.

J is TRBJ2-7 and V is TRBV5-4; 14 bases agree with TRBD2. Germline trimming cut 3 bases from V and 2 bases from J; bases unmatched to any gene: 1. The CDR3 sequence is 15 residues long. From germline, CDR1 is SGHNT and CDR2 YYREEE (reference sequence). CDR3 DNA sequence: TGTGCCAGCAGCTCGGGACTAGCGGGGGCCTACGAGCAGTACTTC. It is translated as CASSSGLAGAYEQYF.

The chain carries TRBV11-3 and TRBJ1-5; 8 nucleotides align to TRBD1. The CDR3 is 17 amino acids. The V gene end was trimmed by 4 bases and the J gene end by 1 base; junction bases not matched to a gene: 9. Germline V gene lookup returns CDR1 SGHNT and CDR2 YENEEA. CDR3 amino acids: CASSSPHRGTSNQPQHF. The CDR3 nucleotides are TGTGCCAGCAGCTCCCCCCACAGGGGGACGAGCAATCAGCCCCAGCATTTT.

The chain combines TRBV10-3 with TRBJ2-7; the D gene is possibly TRBD2 (5 bases). Germline CDR1 is ENHRY and CDR2 is SYGVKD. The CDR3 is made up of 14 amino acids. V was cut by 0 bases and J by 5 bases, with 11 bases left in between. The CDR3 sequence: CAISESAGRNEQYF. The CDR3 nucleotides are TGTGCCATCAGTGAGTCGGCGGGCCGAAACGAGCAGTACTTC.

V gene TRBV30 combines with J gene TRBJ2-2; possible D gene TRBD2, 5 bases. The CDR3 contains 14 residues. V was cut by 4 bases and J by 5 bases, with 14 bases left in between. The germline CDR1 and CDR2 sequences are GTSNPN and SVGIG (reference sequence). Written as DNA, the CDR3 is TGTGCCTGGAATCGGGGTATGTCTACCGGGGAGCTGTTTTTT. Protein product: CAWNRGMSTGELFF.

The CDR3 DNA reads TGTGCCTGGGCGGCGGGGACTAGCGGGGGACAAGAGACCCAGTACTTC. Protein: CAWAAGTSGGQETQYF. The V call is TRBV30, the J call TRBJ2-5; 14 positions match TRBD2. This CDR3 spans 16 amino acids. Germline values: CDR1 GTSNPN, CDR2 SVGIG (reference sequence). Trimming took 5 bases from V and 2 from J; bases not matched to a gene: 7.

This clone was observed at least ten times. The chain combines TRBV2 with TRBJ1-2; 9 bases map to TRBD1. J was trimmed by 5 bases and V by 6 bases; bases with no gene match: 10. This CDR3 region has 15 residues. CDR1 and CDR2 from the germline V gene are SNHLY and FYNNEI. This CDR3 reads CASRLDRGRSYGYTF. The CDR3 DNA follows: TGTGCCAGCAGATTGGACAGGGGTCGGTCTTATGGCTACACCTTC.

This clone was observed a few times. This chain uses TRBV11-2 with TRBJ1-1; 8 bases match TRBD1. The V gene end was trimmed by 5 bases and the J gene end by 4 bases; junction bases not matched to a gene: 12. Germline V gives CDR1 SGHAT, CDR2 FQNNGV. The CDR3 has 16 residues. This CDR3 is CASSSQQGVLGTEAFF. The DNA for the CDR3 is TGTGCCAGCAGCAGTCAACAGGGGGTTCTTGGCACTGAAGCTTTCTTT.

This clone was detected once. The chain couples TRBV28 to TRBJ1-4, with D tentatively TRBD1 (5 bases). The V end lost 7 bases, the J end lost 7 bases, and 16 bases lay between the germline ends. This CDR3 contains 14 residues. Germline loops: CDR1 MDHEN, CDR2 SYDVKM. The CDR3 DNA follows: TGTGCCAGCACCATGGGGGGGGGTAGTGAAAAACTGTTTTTT. Translating it yields CASTMGGGSEKLFF.

This clone was picked up a small number of times. V gene TRBV30 combines with J gene TRBJ1-1; D is uncertain. Germline CDR1 is GTSNPN and CDR2 is SVGIG (reference sequence). CDR3 size: 14 residues. V was cut by 0 bases and J by 1 base, with 9 bases left in between. DNA for the CDR3: TGTGCCTGGAGTGTAATGCGGGAGAACACTGAAGCTTTCTTT. Translation: CAWSVMRENTEAFF.

The chain employs TRBV18 and TRBJ2-2; 10 bases agree with TRBD2. The trim removed 1 base at V and 0 bases at J, leaving 5 bases unmatched. Germline V gene sequence: CDR1 KGHSH, CDR2 LQKENI. CDR3 length equals 18 residues. The CDR3 reads CASSPQGLAVANTGELFF. In DNA, the CDR3 is TGTGCCAGCTCACCACAAGGACTAGCGGTCGCGAACACCGGGGAGCTGTTTTTT.

The chain joins TRBV4-3 to TRBJ2-7; 8 bases align to TRBD1. The CDR3 sequence is 15 residues long. In germline, CDR1 is LGHNA, CDR2 YSLEER. Losses at the gene ends were 1 base for V and 1 base for J; bases not matched to a gene: 3. CDR3: CASSQVQGASYEQYF. The CDR3, as DNA: TGCGCCAGCAGCCAAGTCCAGGGGGCGTCCTACGAGCAGTACTTC.

The chain couples TRBV5-4 to TRBJ1-6, with D possibly TRBD1 on 5 matching bases. Germline CDR1 reads SGHNT; CDR2 reads YYREEE (reference sequence). The CDR3 has 15 amino acids. Trimming left V 2 bases short and J 9 bases short, with 15 bases between. CDR3: CASSLRQGESSPLHF. The CDR3 region has the DNA TGTGCCAGCAGCTTAAGGCAGGGCGAGAGTTCACCCCTCCACTTT.

This chain joins TRBV12-3 or TRBV12-4 and TRBJ2-5, with 10 bases aligning to TRBD1. The CDR3 consists of 13 residues. Trimming at V came to 5 bases and at J to 4 bases, leaving 1 base not matched to a gene. CDR3 protein: CASSRDRGETQYF. CDR3 DNA: TGTGCCAGCAGTCGGGACAGGGGAGAGACCCAGTACTTC.

The chain joins TRBV7-9 to TRBJ2-1, with 10 positions matching TRBD2. The junction had 7 bases not matched to a gene; V was cut back by 4 bases and J by 7 bases. Germline assignment: CDR1 SEHNR and CDR2 FQNEAQ (reference sequence). The CDR3 length is 15 residues. The CDR3 region is CASSSSGSSGNEQFF. The DNA for the CDR3 is TGTGCCAGCAGCTCTAGCGGGAGTAGTGGAAATGAGCAGTTCTTC.

The V call is TRBV6-5, the J call TRBJ2-7; 9 nucleotides agree with TRBD1. After removal of 4 bases from V and 7 bases from J, the junction contained 11 bases not matched to a gene. CDR1 is MNHEY, CDR2 SVGAGI, per germline. This CDR3 contains 15 residues. In DNA, the CDR3 is TGTGCCAGCAGTTCACCGGGACAGGGTCTGAGGGAGCAGTACTTC. Its translation: CASSSPGQGLREQYF.

This clone was picked up one time. The V call is TRBV28, the J call TRBJ1-6, with TRBD1 identical over 11 bases. Trimming cost V 6 bases and J 6 bases; bases outside gene matches: 4. The CDR3 is made up of 15 amino acids. Per germline, CDR1 MDHEN and CDR2 SYDVKM. The CDR3 DNA reads as TGTGCCAGCAGGGACAGGGGGCCAAGTAATTCACCCCTCCACTTT. This gives the protein CASRDRGPSNSPLHF.

The rearrangement uses TRBV2 and TRBJ1-2, with 8 bases lining up with TRBD1. With V trimmed by 6 bases and J by 4 bases, 7 bases remained unmatched. Germline-derived CDR1 and CDR2 are SNHLY and FYNNEI. The CDR3 extends over 14 amino acids. The CDR3 nucleotides read TGTGCCAGCAGCGGGGACAGGTTAGGCTATGGCTACACCTTC. Its translation: CASSGDRLGYGYTF.

The rearrangement joins TRBV6-6 to TRBJ1-4; D remains unclear. CDR3 size: 12 residues. Germline V gene lookup returns CDR1 MNHNY and CDR2 SVGAGI (reference sequence). V gave up 5 bases and J gave up 13 bases, with 14 bases separating them. CDR3 region: CASSDPAAGLFF. The CDR3 DNA sequence: TGTGCCAGCAGTGACCCAGCCGCGGGACTGTTTTTT.

The rearrangement links TRBV2 to TRBJ2-7, with no clear D. The CDR3 totals 14 residues. Germline CDR1 SNHLY, CDR2 FYNNEI. Deletions cut 3 bases from V and 2 bases from J, with 11 bases between. CDR3 protein: CASSEAQPTYEQYF. Here the CDR3 DNA reads TGTGCCAGCAGTGAGGCCCAACCGACCTACGAGCAGTACTTC. The full variable domain, with the rest looked up from reference TRBV2 and TRBJ2-7, is EPEVTQTPSHQVTQMGQEVILRCVPISNHLYFYWYRQILGQKVEFLVSFYNNEISEKSEIFDDQFSVERPDGSNFTLKIRSTKLEDSAMYFCASSEAQPTYEQYFGPGTRLTVT.

V and J are TRBV6-5 and TRBJ1-1; D gene uncertain. CDR1 is MNHEY, CDR2 SVGAGI, per germline. V gave up 2 bases and J gave up 10 bases, with 5 bases separating them. The CDR3 is made up of 10 amino acids. The chain's CDR3 is CASSYPVAFF. The CDR3 coding sequence is TGTGCCAGCAGTTACCCCGTAGCTTTCTTT.

The chain carries TRBV5-1 and TRBJ2-2; TRBD1 matches 11 bases. There are 15 residues in the CDR3. CDR1 is SGHRS, CDR2 YFSETQ, per germline. After removal of 2 bases from V and 6 bases from J, the junction contained 3 bases not matched to a gene. CDR3 sequence reads: CASSFGTGGSGELFF. The CDR3, as DNA: TGCGCCAGCAGCTTCGGGACAGGGGGATCCGGGGAGCTGTTTTTT.